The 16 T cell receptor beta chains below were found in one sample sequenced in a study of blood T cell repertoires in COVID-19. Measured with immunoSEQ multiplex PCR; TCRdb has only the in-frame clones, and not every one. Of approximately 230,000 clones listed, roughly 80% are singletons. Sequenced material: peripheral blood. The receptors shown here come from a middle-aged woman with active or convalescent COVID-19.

The DNA of the CDR3 is TGTGCCACAGGGGGGCAGGCCTACGAGCAGTACTTC. Residues: CATGGQAYEQYF. This chain links TRBV10-3 with TRBJ2-7, with a possible D match to TRBD1 (7 bases). Germline-derived CDR1 and CDR2 are ENHRY and SYGVKD. The CDR3 is 12 residues long. V gave up 10 bases and J gave up 2 bases, with 12 bases separating them.

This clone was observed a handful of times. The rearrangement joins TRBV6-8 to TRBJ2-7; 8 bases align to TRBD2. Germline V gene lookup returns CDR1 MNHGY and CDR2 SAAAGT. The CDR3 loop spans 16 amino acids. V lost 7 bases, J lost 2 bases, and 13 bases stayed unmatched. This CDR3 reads CASTEGGIAGPYEQYV. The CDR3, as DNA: TGTGCCAGCACCGAGGGGGGAATAGCGGGGCCCTACGAGCAGTACGTC.

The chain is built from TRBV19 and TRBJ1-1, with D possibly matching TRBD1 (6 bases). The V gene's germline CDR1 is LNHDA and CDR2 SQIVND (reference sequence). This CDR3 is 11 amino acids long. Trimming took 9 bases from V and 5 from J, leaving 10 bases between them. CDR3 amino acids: CASLGQTEAFF. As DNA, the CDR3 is TGTGCCAGCCTAGGACAGACTGAAGCTTTCTTT.

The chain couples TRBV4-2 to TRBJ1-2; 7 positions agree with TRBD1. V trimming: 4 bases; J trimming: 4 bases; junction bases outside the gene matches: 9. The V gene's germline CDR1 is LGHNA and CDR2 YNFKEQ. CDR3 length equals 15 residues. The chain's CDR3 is CASSPTGQKIYGYTF. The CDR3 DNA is TGTGCCAGCAGCCCGACGGGACAGAAAATCTATGGCTACACCTTC.

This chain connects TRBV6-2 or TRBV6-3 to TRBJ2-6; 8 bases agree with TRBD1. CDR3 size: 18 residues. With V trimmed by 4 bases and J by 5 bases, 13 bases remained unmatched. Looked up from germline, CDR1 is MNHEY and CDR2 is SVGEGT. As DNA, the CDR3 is TGTGCCAGCAGTTCCGGGACAGGTGGGGCCAGGAGGGCCAACGTCCTGACTTTC. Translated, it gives CASSSGTGGARRANVLTF.

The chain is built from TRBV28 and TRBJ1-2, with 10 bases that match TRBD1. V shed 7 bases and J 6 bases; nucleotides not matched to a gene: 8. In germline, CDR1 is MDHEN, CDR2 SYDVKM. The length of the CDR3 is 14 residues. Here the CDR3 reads CASMRDRGSDGYTF. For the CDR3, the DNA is TGTGCCAGCATGCGGGACAGGGGATCTGATGGCTACACCTTC.

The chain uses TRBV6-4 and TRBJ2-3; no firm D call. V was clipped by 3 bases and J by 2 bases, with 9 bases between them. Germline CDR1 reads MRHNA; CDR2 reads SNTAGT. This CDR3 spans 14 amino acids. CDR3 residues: CASSEGQTTDTQYF. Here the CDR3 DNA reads TGTGCCAGCAGTGAGGGCCAGACCACAGATACGCAGTATTTT.

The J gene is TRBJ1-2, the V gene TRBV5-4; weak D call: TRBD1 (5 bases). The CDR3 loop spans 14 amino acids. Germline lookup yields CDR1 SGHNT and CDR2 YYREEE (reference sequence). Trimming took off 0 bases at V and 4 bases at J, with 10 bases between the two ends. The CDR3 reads CASSLVQGTYGYTF. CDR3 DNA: TGTGCCAGCAGCTTGGTCCAGGGAACCTATGGCTACACCTTC.

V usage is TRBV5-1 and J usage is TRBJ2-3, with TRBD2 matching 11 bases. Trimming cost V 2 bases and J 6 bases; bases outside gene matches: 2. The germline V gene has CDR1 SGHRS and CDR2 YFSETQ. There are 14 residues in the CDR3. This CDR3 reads CASSFTSGGDTQYF. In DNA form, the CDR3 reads TGCGCCAGCAGCTTTACTAGCGGGGGTGATACGCAGTATTTT.

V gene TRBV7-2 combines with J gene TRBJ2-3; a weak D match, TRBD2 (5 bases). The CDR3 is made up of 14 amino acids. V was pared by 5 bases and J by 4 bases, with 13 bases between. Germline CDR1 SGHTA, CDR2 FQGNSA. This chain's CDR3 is CASSPSRVSDTQYF. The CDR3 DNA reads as TGTGCCAGCAGCCCGTCGAGGGTCTCAGATACGCAGTATTTT.

CDR3 residues: CASSPPTGNNPYNEQFF. CDR3 coding DNA: TGTGCCAGCTCACCCCCGACAGGGAATAATCCCTACAATGAGCAGTTCTTC. This chain uses TRBV18 with TRBJ2-1; 7 bases map to TRBD1. The length of the CDR3 is 17 residues. The germline V gene has CDR1 KGHSH and CDR2 LQKENI. The trim removed 3 bases at V and 2 bases at J, leaving 10 bases unmatched.

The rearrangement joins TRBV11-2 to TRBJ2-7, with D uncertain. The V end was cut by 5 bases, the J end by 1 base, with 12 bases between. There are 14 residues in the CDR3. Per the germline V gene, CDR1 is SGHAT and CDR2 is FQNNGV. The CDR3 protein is CASSLRQVSYEQYF. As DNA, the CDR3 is TGTGCCAGCAGCCTCCGACAAGTTTCCTACGAGCAGTACTTC.

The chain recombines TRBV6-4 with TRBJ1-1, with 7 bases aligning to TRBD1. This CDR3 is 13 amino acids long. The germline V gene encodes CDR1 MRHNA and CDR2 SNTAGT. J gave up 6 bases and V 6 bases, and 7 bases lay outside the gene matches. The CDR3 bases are TGTGCCAGCAGCGAGACAGGGTTCTCTGAAGCTTTCTTT. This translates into CASSETGFSEAFF.

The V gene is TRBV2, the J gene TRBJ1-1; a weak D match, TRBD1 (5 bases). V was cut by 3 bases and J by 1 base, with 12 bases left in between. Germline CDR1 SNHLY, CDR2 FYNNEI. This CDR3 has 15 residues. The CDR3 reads CASSDLGGGNTEAFF. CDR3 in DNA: TGTGCCAGCAGTGATCTTGGGGGGGGGAACACTGAAGCTTTCTTT.

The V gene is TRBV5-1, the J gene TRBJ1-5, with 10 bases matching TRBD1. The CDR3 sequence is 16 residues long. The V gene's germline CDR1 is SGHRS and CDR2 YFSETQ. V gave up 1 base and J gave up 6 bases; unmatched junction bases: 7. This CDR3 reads CASSLWGQGLGQPQHF. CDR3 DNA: TGCGCCAGCAGCTTGTGGGGACAGGGGCTAGGTCAGCCCCAGCATTTT.

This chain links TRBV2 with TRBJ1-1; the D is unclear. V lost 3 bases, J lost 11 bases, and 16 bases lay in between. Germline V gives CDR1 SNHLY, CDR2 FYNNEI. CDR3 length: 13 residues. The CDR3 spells CASSDIRGPPAFF. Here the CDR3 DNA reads TGTGCCAGCAGTGACATCCGAGGGCCTCCGGCTTTCTTT.